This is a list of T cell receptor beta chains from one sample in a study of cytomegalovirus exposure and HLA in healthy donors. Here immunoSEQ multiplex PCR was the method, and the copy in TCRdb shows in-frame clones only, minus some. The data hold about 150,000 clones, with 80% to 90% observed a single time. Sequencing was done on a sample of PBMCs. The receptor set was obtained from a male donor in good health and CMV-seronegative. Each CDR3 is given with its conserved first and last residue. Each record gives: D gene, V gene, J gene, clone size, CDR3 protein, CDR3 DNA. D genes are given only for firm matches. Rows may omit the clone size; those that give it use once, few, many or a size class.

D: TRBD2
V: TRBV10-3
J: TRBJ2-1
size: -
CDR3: CAISGGQGGGLAGLSSYNEQFF
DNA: TGTGCCATCAGTGGCGGACAGGGAGGAGGACTAGCGGGCCTAAGCTCCTACAATGAGCAGTTCTTC

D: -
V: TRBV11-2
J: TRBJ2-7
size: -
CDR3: CASSLPGPYEQYF
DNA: TGTGCCAGCAGCTTACCAGGGCCCTACGAGCAGTACTTC

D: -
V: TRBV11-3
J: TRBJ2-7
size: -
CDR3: CASSLSSGISYEQYF
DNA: TGTGCCAGCAGCTTAAGCTCCGGGATCTCCTACGAGCAGTACTTC

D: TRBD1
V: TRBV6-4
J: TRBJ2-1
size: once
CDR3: CASSRGQGTHEQFF
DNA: TGTGCCAGCAGCCGCGGACAGGGTACCCATGAGCAGTTCTTC

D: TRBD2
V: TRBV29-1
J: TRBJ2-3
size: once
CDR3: CSVGTSGRASTDTQYF
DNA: TGCAGCGTTGGCACTAGCGGGAGGGCTAGCACAGATACGCAGTATTTT

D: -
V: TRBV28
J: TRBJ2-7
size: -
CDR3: CASSLKGSPYEQYF
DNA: TGTGCCAGCAGTTTAAAGGGGTCCCCCTACGAGCAGTACTTC

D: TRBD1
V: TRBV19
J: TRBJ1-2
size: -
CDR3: CASSIDRENGYTF
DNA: TGTGCCAGTAGTATCGACAGGGAAAATGGCTACACCTTC

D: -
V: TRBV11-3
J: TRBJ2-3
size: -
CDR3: CASSFREDTQYF
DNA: TGTGCCAGCAGCTTTAGAGAAGATACGCAGTATTTT

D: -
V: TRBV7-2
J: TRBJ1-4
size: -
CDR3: CASSSDGATNEKLFF
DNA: TGTGCCAGCAGCTCCGACGGAGCAACTAATGAAAAACTGTTTTTT

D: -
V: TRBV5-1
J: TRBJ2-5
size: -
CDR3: CASSLEGGAGETQYF
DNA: TGCGCCAGCAGCTTGGAAGGGGGGGCCGGAGAGACCCAGTACTTC

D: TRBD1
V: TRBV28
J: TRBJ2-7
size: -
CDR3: CASSFQDRGYEQYF
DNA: TGTGCCAGCAGTTTCCAGGACAGGGGTTACGAGCAGTACTTC

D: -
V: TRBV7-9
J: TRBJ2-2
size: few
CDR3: CASGEAVDTGELFF
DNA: TGTGCCAGCGGGGAGGCTGTGGACACCGGGGAGCTGTTTTTT

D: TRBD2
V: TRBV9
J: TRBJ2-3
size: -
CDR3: CASSVELAGGTDTQYF
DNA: TGTGCCAGCAGCGTAGAGCTAGCGGGGGGCACAGATACGCAGTATTTT

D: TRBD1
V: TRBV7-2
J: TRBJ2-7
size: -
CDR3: CASSSTTRTGERYF
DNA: TGTGCCAGCAGCTCCACCACCCGGACAGGAGAGAGATACTTC

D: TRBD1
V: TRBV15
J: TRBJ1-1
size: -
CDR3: CATSKSQSRGLDTEAFF
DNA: TGTGCCACCAGCAAATCCCAAAGCAGGGGGTTAGACACTGAAGCTTTCTTT

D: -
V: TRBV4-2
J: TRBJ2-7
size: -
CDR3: CASSQGRRAGPYEQYF
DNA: TGTGCCAGCAGCCAAGGGCGCAGGGCCGGCCCCTACGAGCAGTACTTC

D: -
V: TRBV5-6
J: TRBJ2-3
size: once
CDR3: CASRLQRSGADTQYF
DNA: TGTGCCAGCAGGCTCCAGCGGAGCGGCGCAGATACGCAGTATTTT

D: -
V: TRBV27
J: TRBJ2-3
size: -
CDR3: CASSSTDLTDTQYF
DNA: TGTGCCAGCAGTTCGACAGACCTCACAGATACGCAGTATTTT

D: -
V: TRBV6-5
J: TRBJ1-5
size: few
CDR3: CASKRGEGSNQPQHF
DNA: TGTGCCAGCAAGAGAGGAGAAGGTAGCAATCAGCCCCAGCATTTT

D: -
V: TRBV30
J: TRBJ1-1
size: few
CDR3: CAWTRGGRTEAFF
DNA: TGTGCCTGGACGCGGGGGGGTCGGACTGAAGCTTTCTTT

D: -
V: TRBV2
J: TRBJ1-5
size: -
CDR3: CASSEDRVDQPQHF
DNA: TGTGCCAGCAGTGAAGACAGGGTGGATCAGCCCCAGCATTTT

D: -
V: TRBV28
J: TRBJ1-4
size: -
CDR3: CASRMGGDEKLFF
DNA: TGTGCCAGCAGGATGGGGGGAGATGAAAAACTGTTTTTT

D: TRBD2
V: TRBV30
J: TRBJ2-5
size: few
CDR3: CARTSGGAEGRETQYF
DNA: TGTGCCCGGACTAGCGGGGGGGCCGAAGGGAGGGAGACCCAGTACTTC

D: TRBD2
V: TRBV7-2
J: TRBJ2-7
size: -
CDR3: CASSLSSGGPLLEQYF
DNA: TGTGCCAGCAGCTTAAGTAGCGGGGGCCCACTCCTCGAGCAGTACTTC

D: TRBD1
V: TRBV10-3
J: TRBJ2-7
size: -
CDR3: CAITGQGPYFEQYF
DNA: TGTGCCATCACCGGACAGGGCCCTTACTTTGAGCAGTACTTC

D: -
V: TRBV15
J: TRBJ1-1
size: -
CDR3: CATSRSQVVGGLEAFF
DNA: TGTGCCACCAGCAGATCCCAGGTCGTGGGGGGACTCGAAGCTTTCTTT

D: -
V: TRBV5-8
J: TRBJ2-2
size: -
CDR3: CASSLGELAINTGELFF
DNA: TGTGCCAGCAGCTTAGGCGAGCTAGCCATTAACACCGGGGAGCTGTTTTTT

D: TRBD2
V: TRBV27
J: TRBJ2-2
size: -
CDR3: CASSLNSGRGTGELFF
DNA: TGTGCCAGCAGTTTAAATAGCGGGAGGGGCACCGGGGAGCTGTTTTTT

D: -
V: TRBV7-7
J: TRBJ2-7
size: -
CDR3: CASTPTAGRRHEQYF
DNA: TGTGCCAGCACCCCTACCGCAGGGCGACGACACGAGCAGTACTTC

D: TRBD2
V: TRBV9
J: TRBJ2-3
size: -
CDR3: CASSVATGGQGGTDTQYF
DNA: TGTGCCAGCAGCGTAGCTACGGGAGGGCAGGGTGGCACAGATACGCAGTATTTT

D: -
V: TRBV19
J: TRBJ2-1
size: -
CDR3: CASSTPEGSSYNEQFF
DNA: TGTGCCAGTAGTACCCCAGAAGGGAGCTCCTACAATGAGCAGTTCTTC

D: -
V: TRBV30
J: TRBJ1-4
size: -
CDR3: CAWSVLSGSNEKLFF
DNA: TGTGCCTGGAGTGTACTATCCGGGTCTAATGAAAAACTGTTTTTT

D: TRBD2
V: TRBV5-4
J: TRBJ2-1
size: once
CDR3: CASSWGGNSLGNEQFF
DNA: TGTGCCAGCAGCTGGGGGGGAAACAGCCTGGGAAATGAGCAGTTCTTC

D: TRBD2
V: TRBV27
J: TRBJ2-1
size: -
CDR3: CASSPRGTSGDNEQFF
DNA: TGTGCCAGCAGTCCCCGGGGCACTAGCGGAGACAATGAGCAGTTCTTC

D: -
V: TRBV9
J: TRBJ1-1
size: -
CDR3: CASSVDGGAYTEAFF
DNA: TGTGCCAGCAGCGTAGATGGGGGCGCGTACACTGAAGCTTTCTTT

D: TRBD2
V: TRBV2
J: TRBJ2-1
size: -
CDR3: CASPPIAGPRDEQFF
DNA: TGTGCCAGCCCCCCCATAGCGGGGCCCAGGGATGAGCAGTTCTTC

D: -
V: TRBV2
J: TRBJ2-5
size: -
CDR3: CASSIQETQYF
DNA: TGTGCCAGCAGTATCCAGGAGACCCAGTACTTC

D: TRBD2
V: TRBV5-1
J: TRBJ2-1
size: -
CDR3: CASSLAGGPGEQFF
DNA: TGCGCCAGCAGCTTAGCGGGAGGGCCCGGGGAGCAGTTCTTC

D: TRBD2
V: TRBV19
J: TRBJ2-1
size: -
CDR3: CASSISSGQHNEQFF
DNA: TGTGCCAGTAGTATTAGTAGCGGGCAGCACAATGAGCAGTTCTTC

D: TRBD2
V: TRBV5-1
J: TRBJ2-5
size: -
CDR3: CASSSDGSGGVLETQYF
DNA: TGCGCCAGCAGCTCGGACGGTAGCGGGGGGGTGTTAGAGACCCAGTACTTC

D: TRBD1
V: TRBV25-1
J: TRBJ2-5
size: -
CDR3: CASSSPDRGHETQYF
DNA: TGTGCCAGCAGTTCCCCGGACAGGGGGCACGAGACCCAGTACTTC

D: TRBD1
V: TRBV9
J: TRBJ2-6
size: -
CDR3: CASSSRPEVTGSSGANVLTF
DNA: TGTGCCAGCAGCTCAAGGCCGGAAGTGACAGGGTCTTCTGGGGCCAACGTCCTGACTTTC

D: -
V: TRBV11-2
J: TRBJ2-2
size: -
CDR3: CASSPVRGHNGELFF
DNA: TGTGCCAGCAGCCCCGTCAGGGGCCATAACGGGGAGCTGTTTTTT

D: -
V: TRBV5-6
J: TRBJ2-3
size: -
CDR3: CASSLVPGGTDTQYF
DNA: TGTGCCAGCAGCTTGGTTCCTGGGGGGACAGATACGCAGTATTTT

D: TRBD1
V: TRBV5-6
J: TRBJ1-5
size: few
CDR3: CASGNRGNQPQHF
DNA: TGTGCCAGCGGGAACAGGGGGAATCAGCCCCAGCATTTT

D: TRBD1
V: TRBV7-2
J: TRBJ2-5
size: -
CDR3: CASSLEGARLETQYF
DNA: TGTGCCAGCAGCCTTGAGGGGGCGCGACTTGAGACCCAGTACTTC

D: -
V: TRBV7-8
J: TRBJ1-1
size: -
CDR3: CASRRGGNTEAFF
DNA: TGTGCCAGCAGAAGGGGGGGGAACACTGAAGCTTTCTTT

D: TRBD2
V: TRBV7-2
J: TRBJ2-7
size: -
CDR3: CASRPGLAGGFYEQYF
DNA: TGTGCCAGCAGACCGGGACTAGCGGGAGGCTTCTACGAGCAGTACTTC

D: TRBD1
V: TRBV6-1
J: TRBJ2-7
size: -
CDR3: CASTVGTGSREQYF
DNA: TGTGCCAGCACCGTAGGGACAGGGTCACGCGAGCAGTACTTC

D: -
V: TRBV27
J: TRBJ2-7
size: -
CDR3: CASSSDRAYEQYF
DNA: TGTGCCAGCAGTTCAGACAGAGCCTACGAGCAGTACTTC